Many counts were recorded for the clone carrying this T cell receptor beta chain. Each patient came to thyroid surgery without any prior treatment (of any kind). Germline V gives CDR1 MGHDK, CDR2 SYGVNS. The CDR3 consists of 15 residues. The ends were cut back, 1 base at V and 3 bases at J, with 10 bases in the middle. This entry comes from a study of metastatic and nonmetastatic thyroid tumors. About the research overall: Across blood and tumor or nodule tissue, repertoires from malignant and benign thyroid patients were compared with one another.

With MiXCR, TCRdb reprocessed the PCR reads. The repertoire consists of approximately 44,000 clones, with less than 25% occurring once and the leading ten covering around 15%. The rearrangement uses TRBV25-1 and TRBJ2-1; tentative D call: TRBD2 (7 bases). This sequence was found in a female donor with papillary thyroid cancer or a benign thyroid nodule (not recorded which). Some clones in this sample may be carry-over from other donors' samples. Sequenced material: tumor tissue. CDR3 DNA: TGTGCCAGCAGTGAATGGAGGGGGGGCTACAATGAGCAGTTCTTC. It yields the protein CASSEWRGGYNEQFF.